This TCR beta chain was observed in a study of cytomegalovirus exposure and HLA in healthy donors. The germline V gene encodes CDR1 SQVTM and CDR2 ANQGSEA. V was pared by 7 bases and J by 5 bases, with 17 bases between. This CDR3 has 14 amino acids. In the PCR, 60 Vbeta and 13 Jbeta primers were used. The repertoire was sequenced with immunoSEQ multiplex PCR; TCRdb's copy has only in-frame clones and lacks some. Among fewer than 120,000 clones listed, 65% to 85% were seen once. This chain links TRBV29-1 with TRBJ2-2, with a tentative D call TRBD1 (6 bases). The specimen was PBMCs. The receptor's source is a man aged 25 to 45 in good health and CMV-seropositive. CDR3 DNA sequence: TGCAGCGGGGCAGCACAGGGCGATACCGGGGAGCTGTTTTTT. Translating it yields CSGAAQGDTGELFF.